This TCR beta chain was obtained from a study of cytomegalovirus exposure and HLA in healthy donors. Study results and limitations: The authors assumed roughly uniform sequencing depth across donors for presence/absence analyses.

Worth noting for this clone: As yet, its antigen is unknown.

The PCR made use of 60 Vbeta and 13 Jbeta primers. Libraries were prepared by immunoSEQ multiplex PCR; TCRdb keeps only in-frame clonotypes and omits some of them. There are around 200,000 clones in the sample; 75% to 90% occur only once, and roughly 0.33% lies in the top ten. V was cut by 0 bases and J by 0 bases, with 9 bases left in between. The CDR3 runs 17 residues. From germline, CDR1 is MDHEN and CDR2 SYDVKM. The V and J genes are TRBV28 and TRBJ2-6; D ambiguous. The specimen sequenced was PBMCs. The clonotype originates from a woman in her 30s in good health and CMV-seronegative. The CDR3 nucleotides read TGTGCCAGCAGTTTATGGGGCACTTACTCTGGGGCCAACGTCCTGACTTTC. Translation: CASSLWGTYSGANVLTF.